This is a list of T cell receptor beta chains from one sample in a study of a mutant IDH1 vaccine in newly diagnosed glioma. Some clones are missing from TCRdb's copy, which holds only in-frame ones; the method was immunoSEQ multiplex PCR. In the table there are 70,000 to 95,000 clones, 85% of which are singletons. These receptors' targets are unknown. This specimen was PBMCs, taken from a glioma patient whose treatment included an IDH1 peptide vaccine. Receptors were obtained from a woman between 50 and 59 years old with glioma. CDR3s include the opening cysteine and the closing phenylalanine or tryptophan. Each record gives: D gene, V gene, J gene, clone size, CDR3 DNA, CDR3 protein. A D gene is named only where the DNA matches it firmly. Clone size is given for some rows only: seen once, a few or many times, or a class if the clone is expanded.

D gene: TRBD2
V gene: TRBV7-2
J gene: TRBJ2-7
clone size: .
CDR3 DNA: TGTGCCAGCAGCTTGGGACTAGCGGGGCCCTACGAGCAGTACTTC
CDR3 protein: CASSLGLAGPYEQYF

D gene: TRBD1
V gene: TRBV28
J gene: TRBJ1-1
clone size: .
CDR3 DNA: TGTGCCAGCACCAGGGGGGGCTCCATGAACACTGAAGCTTTCTTT
CDR3 protein: CASTRGGSMNTEAFF

D gene: .
V gene: TRBV5-1
J gene: TRBJ2-5
clone size: .
CDR3 DNA: TGCGCCAGCAGCTCACAGGGATCACAAGAGACCCAGTACTTC
CDR3 protein: CASSSQGSQETQYF

D gene: .
V gene: TRBV7-6
J gene: TRBJ2-3
clone size: .
CDR3 DNA: TGTGCCAGCAGCTTAGCCATCGGGGAGGGCACAGATACGCAGTATTTT
CDR3 protein: CASSLAIGEGTDTQYF

D gene: .
V gene: TRBV2
J gene: TRBJ1-3
clone size: few
CDR3 DNA: TGTGCCAGCCGGGACAACTCTGGAAACACCATATATTTT
CDR3 protein: CASRDNSGNTIYF

D gene: .
V gene: TRBV27
J gene: TRBJ1-1
clone size: .
CDR3 DNA: TGTGCCAGCAGTTCCGGGACATCGAACACTGAAGCTTTCTTT
CDR3 protein: CASSSGTSNTEAFF

D gene: .
V gene: TRBV18
J gene: TRBJ1-1
clone size: few
CDR3 DNA: TGTGCCAGCTCACGTCTACCCATGGATGAGACTGAAGCTTTCTTT
CDR3 protein: CASSRLPMDETEAFF

D gene: .
V gene: TRBV30
J gene: TRBJ1-4
clone size: once
CDR3 DNA: TGTGCCTGGAGCCCACGAGGTGGAGAAAAACTGTTTTTT
CDR3 protein: CAWSPRGGEKLFF

D gene: TRBD2
V gene: TRBV7-9
J gene: TRBJ2-7
clone size: .
CDR3 DNA: TGTGCCAGCAGCTCCCGACTAGCCGTATCCTACGAGCAGTACTTC
CDR3 protein: CASSSRLAVSYEQYF

D gene: .
V gene: TRBV6-1
J gene: TRBJ2-7
clone size: few
CDR3 DNA: TGTGCCAGCAAAGGGACCCTAGCACCGTACGAGCAGTACTTC
CDR3 protein: CASKGTLAPYEQYF

D gene: .
V gene: TRBV5-5
J gene: TRBJ1-3
clone size: .
CDR3 DNA: TGTGCCAGCAGCTTGGGACGGCTGAACTCTGGAAACACCATATATTTT
CDR3 protein: CASSLGRLNSGNTIYF

D gene: TRBD2
V gene: TRBV28
J gene: TRBJ2-7
clone size: .
CDR3 DNA: TGTGCCAGCAGTTCCGGGACTAGCAGCTCCTACGAGCAGTACTTC
CDR3 protein: CASSSGTSSSYEQYF

D gene: .
V gene: TRBV4-1
J gene: TRBJ2-7
clone size: .
CDR3 DNA: TGCGCCAGCAGCCCGGGACTTCCCTCCTACGAGCAGTACTTC
CDR3 protein: CASSPGLPSYEQYF

D gene: .
V gene: TRBV2
J gene: TRBJ2-3
clone size: .
CDR3 DNA: TGTGCCAGCAGTGCGTCTTCTATACGTAGCACAGATACGCAGTATTTT
CDR3 protein: CASSASSIRSTDTQYF

D gene: TRBD2
V gene: TRBV5-1
J gene: TRBJ2-1
clone size: .
CDR3 DNA: TGCGCCAGCAGCATTATGACAGGGACTAGCGGCTACAATGAGCAGTTCTTC
CDR3 protein: CASSIMTGTSGYNEQFF

D gene: TRBD2
V gene: TRBV15
J gene: TRBJ2-1
clone size: .
CDR3 DNA: TGTGCCACCAGCATCCTCCGGGGACTAGGCCCCTCCTACAATGAGCAGTTCTTC
CDR3 protein: CATSILRGLGPSYNEQFF

D gene: TRBD2
V gene: TRBV28
J gene: TRBJ2-7
clone size: once
CDR3 DNA: TGTGCCAGCAGTCCTTGGGGACTAGATAGGCCCTCCTACGAGCAGTACTTC
CDR3 protein: CASSPWGLDRPSYEQYF

D gene: .
V gene: TRBV5-6
J gene: TRBJ2-1
clone size: .
CDR3 DNA: TGTGCCAGCAGTTCCGCCGGGACAATTCAGTTCTTC
CDR3 protein: CASSSAGTIQFF

D gene: .
V gene: TRBV30
J gene: TRBJ2-5
clone size: .
CDR3 DNA: TGTGCCTGGAGTGGTTCCGGGGCTGGAGGGACCCAGTACTTC
CDR3 protein: CAWSGSGAGGTQYF

D gene: .
V gene: TRBV28
J gene: TRBJ2-2
clone size: .
CDR3 DNA: TGTGCCACCTCGTGGGGCGGGAACACCGGGGAGCTGTTTTTT
CDR3 protein: CATSWGGNTGELFF

D gene: .
V gene: TRBV11-2
J gene: TRBJ2-1
clone size: once
CDR3 DNA: TGTGCCAGCAGCTCCCCCATAGGGCGCGGTCACTACAATGAGCAGTTCTTC
CDR3 protein: CASSSPIGRGHYNEQFF

D gene: .
V gene: TRBV6-6
J gene: TRBJ1-1
clone size: few
CDR3 DNA: TGTGCCAGCAGTAGAGACAGACTGAACACTGAAGCTTTCTTT
CDR3 protein: CASSRDRLNTEAFF

D gene: TRBD2
V gene: TRBV14
J gene: TRBJ2-1
clone size: .
CDR3 DNA: TGTGCCAGCAGCCAAGCCGGGACTACGTACAATGAGCAGTTCTTC
CDR3 protein: CASSQAGTTYNEQFF

D gene: .
V gene: TRBV9
J gene: TRBJ1-3
clone size: .
CDR3 DNA: TGTGCCAGCAGCGTAAACAGCGCTTTGTCTGGAAACACCATATATTTT
CDR3 protein: CASSVNSALSGNTIYF

D gene: .
V gene: TRBV6-6
J gene: TRBJ1-5
clone size: .
CDR3 DNA: TGTGCCAGCAGTTACTCGATAAGCAATCAGCCCCAGCATTTT
CDR3 protein: CASSYSISNQPQHF

D gene: .
V gene: TRBV5-1
J gene: TRBJ1-2
clone size: .
CDR3 DNA: TGCGCCAGCAGCTTGGGGGGTCCGAGGGAGAGCTACACCTTC
CDR3 protein: CASSLGGPRESYTF